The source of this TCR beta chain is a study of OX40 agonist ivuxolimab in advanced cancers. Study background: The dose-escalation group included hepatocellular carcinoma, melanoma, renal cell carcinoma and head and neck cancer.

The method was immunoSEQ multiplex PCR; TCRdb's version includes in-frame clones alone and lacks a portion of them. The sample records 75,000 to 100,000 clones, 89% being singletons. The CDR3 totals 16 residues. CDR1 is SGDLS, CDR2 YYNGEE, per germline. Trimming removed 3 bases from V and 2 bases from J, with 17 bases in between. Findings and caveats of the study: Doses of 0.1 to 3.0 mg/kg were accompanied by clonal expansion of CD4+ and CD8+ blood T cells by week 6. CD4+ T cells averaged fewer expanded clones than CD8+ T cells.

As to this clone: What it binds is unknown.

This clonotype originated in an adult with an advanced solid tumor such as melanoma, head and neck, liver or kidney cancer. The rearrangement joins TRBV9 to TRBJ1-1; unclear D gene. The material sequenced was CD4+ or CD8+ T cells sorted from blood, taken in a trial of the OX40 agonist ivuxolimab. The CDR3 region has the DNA TGTGCCAGCAGCGGAGACGTCGACGTATCCAACACTGAAGCTTTCTTT. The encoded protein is CASSGDVDVSNTEAFF.